The 32 T cell receptor beta chains listed next were all sequenced from one sample in a study of radiotherapy plus CTLA-4 blockade in lung cancer. Sequencing used immunoSEQ multiplex PCR; TCRdb keeps in-frame clones, though not all of them. The sample records around 82,000 clones, around 76% being singletons. Sequencing used peripheral blood, obtained from a patient treated with radiotherapy plus ipilimumab. These receptors were collected from a human donor with non-small cell lung cancer whose response to radiotherapy plus ipilimumab could not be evaluated. Some clones in this sample may be carry-over from other donors' samples.

CDR3 in amino acids: CATSRPTGSSYNEQFF. The CDR3 DNA follows: TGTGCCACCAGCAGGCCGACAGGGAGCTCCTACAATGAGCAGTTCTTC. The chain has TRBV15 and TRBJ2-1; TRBD1 aligns across 7 bases. J gave up 0 bases and V 3 bases, and 5 bases lay outside the gene matches. Germline values: CDR1 LNHNV, CDR2 YYDKDF (reference sequence). The CDR3 length is 16 residues.

The gene calls are TRBV6-5 and TRBJ2-7; TRBD1 might be the D (6 bases). The germline V and J ends were trimmed by 6 bases and 0 bases, with 12 bases remaining between them. CDR3 length: 14 amino acids. CDR1 and CDR2 (germline): MNHEY, SVGAGI. DNA of the CDR3: TGTGCCAGCAGAGGACAGATTATCTCCTACGAGCAGTACTTC. Translating it yields CASRGQIISYEQYF.

The chain carries TRBV18 and TRBJ1-1, with no clear D. The germline V gene has CDR1 KGHSH and CDR2 LQKENI. V lost 0 bases, J lost 1 base, and 9 bases lay in between. The CDR3 loop spans 15 amino acids. The CDR3: CASSPPNLGNTEAFF. In nucleotides, the CDR3 is TGTGCCAGCTCACCACCGAATCTAGGGAACACTGAAGCTTTCTTT.

This chain links TRBV7-2 with TRBJ1-2, with a possible D match to TRBD1 (6 bases). Trimming cost V 5 bases and J 4 bases, with 11 bases left between them. The CDR3 is 13 amino acids. Germline loops: CDR1 SGHTA, CDR2 FQGNSA. CDR3 in DNA: TGTGCCAGCAGCAGGGACACCTTCTATGGCTACACCTTC. This codes for CASSRDTFYGYTF.

The chain links TRBV19 to TRBJ2-5; D remains ambiguous. V was trimmed by 5 bases and J by 4 bases, leaving 14 bases between them. CDR1 and CDR2 from the germline V gene are LNHDA and SQIVND (reference sequence). The CDR3 extends over 14 amino acids. DNA for the CDR3: TGTGCCAGTAGTCCTTGGGCCCAAGGAGAGACCCAGTACTTC. Its translation: CASSPWAQGETQYF.

This clone showed up just a few times. The chain combines TRBV6-1 with TRBJ1-6, with TRBD1 matching 9 bases. V lost 5 bases, J lost 10 bases, and 6 bases stayed unmatched. The CDR3 covers 14 residues. Germline loops: CDR1 MNHNS, CDR2 SASEGT. The CDR3 DNA reads TGTGCCAGCAGTTTGGGACAGGGCGAGTCACCCCTCCACTTT. Translating it yields CASSLGQGESPLHF.

This chain uses TRBV4-2 with TRBJ1-1, with 9 bases that match TRBD1. V shed 4 bases, J shed 4 bases, and the junction held 7 bases outside the gene matches. Per the germline V gene, CDR1 is LGHNA and CDR2 is YNFKEQ. The CDR3 is 15 amino acids. The CDR3 spells CASSPRQGVGTEAFF. The CDR3 bases are TGTGCCAGCAGCCCTAGACAGGGGGTGGGCACTGAAGCTTTCTTT.

The chain carries TRBV2 and TRBJ1-5, with D possibly TRBD1 on 6 matching bases. In germline, CDR1 is SNHLY, CDR2 FYNNEI. Between the trimmed V and J ends, which lost 1 base and 6 bases, there was a span of 7 bases. This CDR3 has 13 amino acids. CDR3 sequence reads: CASSEEGGQPQHF. CDR3 in DNA: TGTGCCAGCAGTGAAGAAGGGGGTCAGCCCCAGCATTTT.

The chain uses TRBV5-1 and TRBJ2-1; 8 nucleotides align to TRBD2. Germline CDR1 reads SGHRS; CDR2 reads YFSETQ. This CDR3 is 20 amino acids long. The J segment lost 1 base and the V segment lost 3 bases, leaving 18 bases of the junction unmatched. DNA of the CDR3: TGCGCCAGCAGCTCCCGGGTAGCGGGGTTCCATTCCCTTTCCTACAATGAGCAGTTCTTC. Translation gives CASSSRVAGFHSLSYNEQFF.

The genes are TRBV28 and TRBJ1-6; 8 positions match TRBD1. V shed 5 bases, J shed 4 bases, and the junction held 4 bases outside the gene matches. The CDR3 spans 15 residues. Germline CDR1 reads MDHEN; CDR2 reads SYDVKM. DNA for the CDR3: TGTGCCAGCAGTCCACGGACAGGGTATAATTCACCCCTCCACTTT. It yields the protein CASSPRTGYNSPLHF.

The chain uses TRBV28 and TRBJ1-3; D unresolved. There are 15 residues in the CDR3. Germline CDR1 MDHEN, CDR2 SYDVKM. Trimming stripped 5 bases from V and 0 bases from J, with 11 bases between. CDR3 sequence: CASSQFGFSGNTIYF. CDR3 nucleotide sequence: TGTGCCAGCAGTCAGTTTGGTTTCTCTGGAAACACCATATATTTT.

This clone showed up just once. The chain employs TRBV13 and TRBJ1-1, with 8 nucleotides matching TRBD1. V lost 5 bases and J lost 5; bases outside the gene matches: 4. CDR3 size: 13 residues. In germline, CDR1 is PRHDT, CDR2 FYEKMQ (reference sequence). CDR3 sequence reads: CASSQGAETEAFF. CDR3 bases: TGTGCCAGCAGCCAGGGGGCAGAAACTGAAGCTTTCTTT. The complete variable domain, with remaining parts taken from reference TRBV13 and TRBJ1-1, reads AAGVIQSPRHLIKEKRETATLKCYPIPRHDTVYWYQQGPGQDPQFLISFYEKMQSDKGSIPDRFSAQQFSDYHSELNMSSLELGDSALYFCASSQGAETEAFFGQGTRLTVV.

This rearrangement joins TRBV7-9 to TRBJ2-3, with TRBD2 matching 8 bases. With 0 bases clipped from V and 3 bases from J, the junction kept 8 bases outside the gene matches. This CDR3 is built from 17 residues. Germline assignment: CDR1 SEHNR and CDR2 FQNEAQ (reference sequence). As DNA, the CDR3 is TGTGCCAGCAGCTTAGCGCGGGGGGTGGGTAAAACAGATACGCAGTATTTT. Protein product: CASSLARGVGKTDTQYF.

The chain uses TRBV11-2 and TRBJ1-2; weak D call: TRBD1 (6 bases). Germline loops: CDR1 SGHAT, CDR2 FQNNGV. The CDR3 loop spans 14 amino acids. V was trimmed by 5 bases and J by 6 bases, leaving 16 bases between them. DNA of the CDR3: TGTGCCAGCAGCGTCAACAGGGTGATCGATGGCTACACCTTC. It translates to CASSVNRVIDGYTF.

The chain couples TRBV29-1 to TRBJ2-7, with 9 bases matching TRBD2. The V gene end was trimmed by 4 bases and the J gene end by 4 bases; junction bases not matched to a gene: 11. CDR3 length: 15 residues. Germline CDR1 SQVTM, CDR2 ANQGSEA. CDR3 DNA: TGCAGCGTTGGGGGGCTAGCGGGGTATAATTACGAGCAGTACTTC. The encoded protein is CSVGGLAGYNYEQYF.

The J gene is TRBJ2-3, the V gene TRBV6-1; 12 bases match TRBD2. V was pared by 0 bases and J by 8 bases, with 9 bases of the junction left unmatched. Germline values: CDR1 MNHNS, CDR2 SASEGT. The CDR3 sequence is 17 residues long. As DNA, the CDR3 is TGTGCCAGCAGTGAAGCGCCTAGCGGGGGGGGGCCAGGTACGCAGTATTTT. This codes for CASSEAPSGGGPGTQYF.

The chain combines TRBV25-1 with TRBJ2-5; D not resolved. Trimming removed 2 bases from V and 0 bases from J, with 10 bases in between. Looked up from germline, CDR1 is MGHDK and CDR2 is SYGVNS. The length of the CDR3 is 15 residues. The CDR3 nucleotides read TGTGCCAGCAGTGAACGACTCGGGTACCAAGAGACCCAGTACTTC. The encoded protein is CASSERLGYQETQYF.

The chain employs TRBV6-1 and TRBJ1-5; D perhaps matches TRBD1 (6 bases). This CDR3 is built from 15 residues. V shed 7 bases and J shed 9 bases, with 22 bases lying between them. Per the germline V gene, CDR1 is MNHNS and CDR2 is SASEGT. The CDR3 is CASTRVGQGSLPQHF. The DNA of the CDR3 is TGTGCCAGCACTCGGGTTGGGCAGGGGTCCTTGCCCCAGCATTTT.

The chain is built from TRBV11-3 and TRBJ2-4, with a tentative D call TRBD1 (5 bases). The CDR3 runs to 13 residues. V lost 5 bases to trimming and J lost 7 bases, with 12 bases between them. Germline CDR1 and CDR2: SGHNT and YENEEA. CDR3 DNA sequence: TGTGCCAGCAGCGTGCACCCAGGGAACATTCAGTACTTC. Residues: CASSVHPGNIQYF.

In this sample, this clone turned up a few times. The chain couples TRBV4-3 to TRBJ1-1; possible D gene TRBD1, 5 bases. The CDR3 is 13 residues long. Trimming removed 4 bases from V and 1 base from J, with 7 bases in between. Per the germline V gene, CDR1 is LGHNA and CDR2 is YSLEER. In DNA form, the CDR3 reads TGCGCCAGCAGCCCCACAGGGAACACTGAAGCTTTCTTT. It yields the protein CASSPTGNTEAFF.

There are a few counts of this clone. The CDR3 DNA follows: TGTGCCAGCAGCCGAGGGACAGGGGGAGCAGATACGCAGTATTTT. It encodes CASSRGTGGADTQYF. V and J are TRBV7-9 and TRBJ2-3; TRBD1 agrees at 11 bases. Trimming at V came to 5 bases and at J to 4 bases, leaving 5 bases not matched to a gene. The CDR3 covers 15 residues. The germline gives CDR1 SEHNR, CDR2 FQNEAQ (reference sequence).

The chain is built from TRBV5-4 and TRBJ1-6, with D possibly being TRBD1 (5 bases). Trimming left V 0 bases short and J 7 bases short, with 14 bases between. This CDR3 has 16 residues. Per germline, CDR1 SGHNT and CDR2 YYREEE (reference sequence). The CDR3 DNA sequence: TGTGCCAGCAGCTTGGAGGGGCCAGCAAGGAATTCACCCCTCCACTTT. It is translated as CASSLEGPARNSPLHF.

This chain links TRBV6-1 with TRBJ2-3; D possibly corresponds to TRBD2 (6 bases). This CDR3 is built from 18 residues. Germline V CDR1 and CDR2: MNHNS, SASEGT. V was clipped by 4 bases and J by 3 bases, with 23 bases between them. The CDR3 sequence: CASSGGDGRVHATDTQYF. Written as DNA, the CDR3 is TGTGCCAGCAGTGGGGGGGACGGCCGGGTCCATGCTACAGATACGCAGTATTTT.

The rearrangement links TRBV11-2 to TRBJ2-1, with 7 nucleotides matching TRBD2. V was clipped by 1 base and J by 0 bases; unmatched bases: 0. The CDR3 contains 15 residues. Germline loops: CDR1 SGHAT, CDR2 FQNNGV. The CDR3: CASSLAGGSYNEQFF. The DNA for the CDR3 is TGTGCCAGCAGCTTAGCGGGGGGCTCCTACAATGAGCAGTTCTTC.

The rearrangement uses TRBV7-3 and TRBJ2-2; TRBD1 is a possible D gene (5 bases). CDR1 and CDR2 (germline): SGHTA, FQGTGA. This CDR3 is built from 16 residues. Trimming removed 5 bases at V and 2 bases at J, with 15 bases between. This CDR3 reads CASSPQGAKNTGELFF. The CDR3 nucleotides are TGTGCCAGCAGCCCTCAAGGGGCAAAAAACACCGGGGAGCTGTTTTTT. Looking up the rest from reference TRBV7-3 and TRBJ2-2 gives the full variable domain: GAGVSQTPSNKVTEKGKYVELRCDPISGHTALYWYRQSLGQGPEFLIYFQGTGAADDSGLPNDRFFAVRPEGSVSTLKIQRTERGDSAVYLCASSPQGAKNTGELFFGEGSRLTVL.

The chain recombines TRBV5-5 with TRBJ1-3; D remains ambiguous. V dropped 6 bases and J dropped 2 bases, with 18 bases sitting between them. Looked up from germline, CDR1 is SGHKS and CDR2 is YYEKEE (reference sequence). This CDR3 is built from 16 residues. CDR3 nucleotides: TGTGCCAGCACCGTCGGGGAGGGATCCACTGGAAACACCATATATTTT. It yields the protein CASTVGEGSTGNTIYF.

The rearrangement links TRBV29-1 to TRBJ2-1; D possibly corresponds to TRBD1 (7 bases). Germline V lookup: CDR1 SQVTM, CDR2 ANQGSEA. The CDR3 is 13 residues long. V was cut by 1 base and J by 9 bases, with 13 bases left in between. For the CDR3, the DNA is TGCAGCGTTGAAGGACAGGGAGGCGGTGAGCAGTTCTTC. It translates to CSVEGQGGGEQFF.

V and J are TRBV27 and TRBJ2-2, with D possibly matching TRBD1 (5 bases). In germline, CDR1 is MNHEY, CDR2 SMNVEV (reference sequence). V was shortened by 7 bases and J by 2 bases, with 17 bases between the two germline ends. CDR3 size: 16 residues. DNA for the CDR3: TGTGCCAGCAACCCTGGGGCAGGGCTAAACACCGGGGAGCTGTTTTTT. Its translation: CASNPGAGLNTGELFF.

This clone is a singleton in its sample. This chain joins TRBV18 and TRBJ1-1, with a tentative D call TRBD1 (5 bases). V was shortened by 6 bases and J by 1 base, with 9 bases between the two germline ends. This CDR3 spans 13 amino acids. Germline CDR1 reads KGHSH; CDR2 reads LQKENI. The CDR3 coding sequence is TGTGCCAGCTCTCAGGGTCAGAACACTGAAGCTTTCTTT. Amino acids: CASSQGQNTEAFF.

This clone was counted only a few times. The rearrangement uses TRBV2 and TRBJ1-5; the D gene is possibly TRBD1 (6 bases). The CDR3 loop spans 15 amino acids. Trimming pared 3 bases from V and 2 bases from J, leaving 11 bases between. CDR1 is SNHLY, CDR2 FYNNEI, per germline. CDR3 DNA: TGTGCCAGCAGTGAGGGTAGGACAGGCAATCAGCCCCAGCATTTT. Translating gives CASSEGRTGNQPQHF.

This chain uses TRBV6-1 with TRBJ1-5; TRBD1 aligns across 9 bases. V was clipped by 8 bases and J by 5 bases; unmatched bases: 4. Germline CDR1 and CDR2: MNHNS and SASEGT. This CDR3 region has 13 residues. The CDR3 DNA sequence: TGTGCCAGCGAACAGGGGGCTTATCAGCCCCAGCATTTT. As protein: CASEQGAYQPQHF.

This rearrangement joins TRBV10-2 to TRBJ1-6; D is unclear. The CDR3 length is 13 residues. V lost 7 bases and J lost 5, with 9 bases in between. The germline CDR1 and CDR2 sequences are WSHSY and SAAADI. For the CDR3, the DNA is TGCGCCAGCATGCGAGAGAATAATTCACCCCTCCACTTT. Protein: CASMRENNSPLHF.